This TCR beta chain stems from a study of OX40 agonist ivuxolimab in advanced cancers. Study context: Those treated in dose escalation had hepatocellular carcinoma, melanoma, renal cell cancer or head and neck cancer. One patient with hepatocellular carcinoma and two with cutaneous melanoma, three in all, had partial responses.

CDR3 length equals 12 residues. Trimming shortened V by 2 bases and J by 1 base, and 4 bases separated the two germline ends. CDR1 is SGHDT, CDR2 YYEEEE, per germline. Some clones are missing from TCRdb's copy, which holds only in-frame ones; the method was immunoSEQ multiplex PCR. The sample holds roughly 67,000 clones, approximately 82% seen once. Autoimmune disease history or systemic immunosuppression led to patients being barred. This material consisted of CD4+ or CD8+ T cells sorted from blood, taken in a trial of the OX40 agonist ivuxolimab. The V call is TRBV5-6, the J call TRBJ2-7; D gene ambiguous. The sequence derives from an adult with an advanced solid tumor such as melanoma, head and neck, liver or kidney cancer. The CDR3 loop reads CASSLESYEQYF. The DNA of the CDR3 is TGTGCCAGCAGCTTAGAATCCTACGAGCAGTACTTC.